This T cell receptor beta chain was found in a study of shared clonotypes between healthy human individuals. General study results and limits: Rarefaction demonstrated incomplete sorted-subset sequencing despite large depth. A few donors had around 5% of their naive CD4 clonotypes in common.

At a deep level, the assay was run. The table came from immunoSEQ multiplex PCR; TCRdb's copy has only in-frame clones and leaves some out. The profile covers more than 550,000 clones, with 90% appearing a single time and 34% taken by the ten largest. As concerns this clone: Its antigen is unknown.

Trimming shortened V by 5 bases and J by 7 bases, and 12 bases separated the two germline ends. The germline CDR1 and CDR2 sequences are SGHTA and FQGTGA. This CDR3 is 13 amino acids long. All donors were healthy HIV-negative adults lacking recent acute infections or vaccinations. This receptor was taken from a man younger than 35 in good health. Some clones in this sample may be carry-over from other donors' samples. The material sequenced was memory CD8+ T cells from PBMCs. The subset was: CD45RO+ cells pooled with CCR7-negative TemRA cells. The chain combines TRBV7-3 with TRBJ2-1; possible D gene TRBD1, 5 bases. The CDR3, as DNA: TGTGCCAGCAGCGTGGGGCTTGCGAATGAGCAGTTCTTC. This translates into CASSVGLANEQFF.